The 23 T cell receptor beta chains given below trace back to one sample, sequenced in a study of tissue T cells after allogeneic stem cell transplantation. The repertoire was sequenced with immunoSEQ multiplex PCR; TCRdb's copy has only in-frame clones and lacks some. The data contain tens of thousands of clones, roughly two thirds of them seen just once; the ten biggest clones take up 0.66%. The sequencing sample was made of spleen. These receptors all stem from a female BALB/c mouse in good health. Mouse MHC haplotype: H2-d.

As regards this clone: Any gene name here is a mouse gene name. The CDR3 extends 1 residue past the end of the read, so its final part is completed from the germline J gene. V is TRBV13-1 and J is TRBJ2-7, with D unclear. This CDR3 is 12 amino acids long. Germline V gene data show CDR1 as NSHNY and CDR2 as SYGAGN. V lost 0 bases and J lost 7, with 8 bases in between. The CDR3 bases that were read are TGTGCCAGCAGTGATGCAAGGAGGGAACAGTAC. This sequence encodes CASSDARREQY. The entire CDR3 sequence reads CASSDARREQYF.

A remark on this clone: Gene names follow the mouse nomenclature. The read ends 1 residue shy of where the CDR3 ends; the end is completed using the germline J gene. This rearrangement joins TRBV19 to TRBJ2-2, with TRBD2 matching over 7 bases. The CDR3 loop spans 15 amino acids. Germline assignment: CDR1 FNHDT and CDR2 SITEND (reference sequence). After removal of 3 bases from V and 0 bases from J, the junction contained 2 bases not matched to a gene. The CDR3 here is CASSRGGANTGQLYF. CDR3 bases read: TGTGCCAGCAGTAGGGGGGGGGCAAACACCGGGCAGCTCTAC.

Concerning this clone itself: Gene names refer to mouse genes. Partial CDR3 DNA: TGTGCCAGCAGCCAAGATGGGCAGGGAGGCACCGGGCAGCTCTAC. Its translation: CASSQDGQGGTGQLY. The full-length CDR3 reads as CASSQDGQGGTGQLYF. The rearrangement joins TRBV5 to TRBJ2-2; TRBD1 might be the D (5 bases). The read finishes 1 residue shy of the CDR3 end, and the germline J gene is used to complete it. CDR3 size: 16 residues. Germline V CDR1 and CDR2: LGHNA, YNLKQL (reference sequence). V was cut by 0 bases and J by 4 bases, with 12 bases left in between.

With respect to this clone: Mouse names are used for the genes. This CDR3 is CASSASTTSAETLYF. Partial CDR3 DNA: TGTGCCAGCAGTGCCTCGACAACTAGTGCAGAAACGCTGTAT. The chain is built from TRBV13-1 and TRBJ2-3; D unresolved. The read terminates 1 residue ahead of where the CDR3 ends, so the germline J gene completes it. CDR1 NSHNY and CDR2 SYGAGN come from the germline V gene. Trimming took 3 bases from V and 0 from J, leaving 11 bases between them. The CDR3 contains 15 residues.

Comment on this clone: Germline and genes here are mouse. The sequence runs out 1 residue before the end of the CDR3; the remainder is reconstructed from the germline J gene. V usage is TRBV13-2 and J usage is TRBJ1-2; no definite D call. Between the trimmed V and J ends, which lost 0 bases and 5 bases, there was a span of 8 bases. This CDR3 is 13 amino acids long. CDR1 is NNHNN and CDR2 is SYGAGS in the germline V gene (reference sequence). The CDR3 spells CASGDARGSDYTF. The sequenced part of the CDR3 DNA is TGTGCCAGCGGTGATGCGAGAGGGTCCGACTACACC.

Comment on this clone: Gene names denote mouse genes. The read finishes 1 residue shy of the CDR3 end, and the germline J gene is used to complete it. V gene TRBV13-1 combines with J gene TRBJ2-4, with 7 bases aligning to TRBD1. The germline V gene has CDR1 NSHNY and CDR2 SYGAGN. The CDR3 loop spans 14 amino acids. V shed 1 base, J shed 1 base, and the junction held 0 bases outside the gene matches. CDR3 protein: CASSDQGGQNTLYF. The sequenced part of the CDR3 DNA is TGTGCCAGCAGTGATCAGGGGGGTCAAAACACCTTGTAC.

This clone was recorded a few times. The genes are named according to mouse. Read data end 1 residue before the CDR3 end; the end is taken from the germline J gene. This chain connects TRBV17 to TRBJ1-2; no clear D gene. This CDR3 is 12 amino acids long. Germline V gene lookup returns CDR1 MNHDT and CDR2 YYDKIL. V was clipped by 3 bases and J by 4 bases, with 6 bases between them. The chain's CDR3 is CASSRGGSDYTF. The sequenced part of the CDR3 DNA is TGTGCTAGCAGTAGGGGTGGCTCCGACTACACC.

As for this clone: All gene names here are mouse names. The CDR3 is cut off 1 residue early in the read; its end comes from the germline J gene. The chain joins TRBV29 to TRBJ2-5; D might be TRBD1 (6 bases). This CDR3 has 13 residues. Trimming took 5 bases from V and 1 from J, leaving 7 bases between them. From germline, CDR1 is MSHET and CDR2 SYDVDS. CDR3 DNA (partial): TGTGCTAGCAGTCACAGGGACCAAGACACCCAGTAC. The encoded protein is CASSHRDQDTQY. The full CDR3 protein reads CASSHRDQDTQYF.

Details on this clone: Gene and germline names: mouse. The CDR3 end is not reached by the read, which stops 1 residue before it; the germline J gene fills it in. The J gene is TRBJ2-1, the V gene TRBV14; the match to TRBD1 covers 8 bases. CDR1 and CDR2 from the germline V gene are SGHDT and FRDEAV. The CDR3 runs 15 residues. V trimming: 2 bases; J trimming: 2 bases; junction bases outside the gene matches: 3. CDR3 DNA, as far as it was read: TGTGCCAGCAGTTTACAGGACAGGGACTATGCTGAGCAGTTC. It codes for CASSLQDRDYAEQF. The full CDR3 reads CASSLQDRDYAEQFF.

As for this clone: Genes and germline are mouse. The read falls 1 residue short of the CDR3 end, and the missing part is taken from the germline J gene. V usage is TRBV4 and J usage is TRBJ2-5, with a possible D match to TRBD2 (5 bases). Germline CDR1 LGHDT, CDR2 YNNKQL (reference sequence). V was cut by 5 bases and J by 2 bases, with 17 bases left in between. The CDR3 loop spans 16 amino acids. The CDR3 reads CASSRRAWGGQDTQYF. The CDR3 bases that were read are TGTGCCAGCAGCCGCCGGGCGTGGGGAGGCCAAGACACCCAGTAC. Filled out from reference TRBV4 and TRBJ2-5, the complete variable domain reads ETAVFQTPNYHVTQVGNEVSFNCKQTLGHDTMYWYKQDSKKLLKIMFSYNNKQLIVNETVPRRFSPQSSDKAHLNLRIKSVEPEDSAVYLCASSRRAWGGQDTQYFGPGTRLLVL.

The sample holds one count of this clone. All gene names here are mouse names. The read finishes 1 residue shy of the CDR3 end, and the germline J gene is used to complete it. V usage is TRBV13-2 and J usage is TRBJ2-4; D ambiguous. The V gene's germline CDR1 is NNHNN and CDR2 SYGAGS (reference sequence). The CDR3 runs to 10 residues. V shed 3 bases and J shed 8 bases, with 4 bases lying between them. The CDR3 reads CASGGGTLYF. The CDR3 bases that were read are TGTGCCAGCGGTGGAGGCACCTTGTAC.

Only a few counts were recorded for this clone. Germline and genes: mouse. Sequencing ends 1 residue short of the CDR3 end; the germline J gene provides the rest. This chain links TRBV3 with TRBJ2-7, with 11 bases that match TRBD2. CDR1 and CDR2 (germline): SNHLY, FYNGKV (reference sequence). The CDR3 length is 15 residues. After removal of 5 bases from V and 3 bases from J, the junction contained 6 bases not matched to a gene. This CDR3 is CASSTRDWGNYEQYF. CDR3 DNA, as far as it was read: TGTGCCAGCAGCACCCGGGACTGGGGGAACTATGAACAGTAC. Full variable domain (missing parts from reference TRBV3 and TRBJ2-7): GPKVLQIPSHQIIDMGQMVTLNCDPVSNHLYFYWYKQILGQQMEFLVNFYNGKVMEKSKLFKDQFSVERPDGSYFTLKIQPTALEDSAVYFCASSTRDWGNYEQYFGPGTRLTVL.

With respect to this clone: The gene names given are mouse names. The CDR3 end lies 1 residue beyond the end of the read and is filled in from the germline J gene. The rearrangement joins TRBV19 to TRBJ1-6, with 9 bases identical to TRBD1. TRBJ1-6 is an open reading frame, and its role is uncertain. Germline V gene sequence: CDR1 FNHDT, CDR2 SITEND (reference sequence). V was pared by 6 bases and J by 4 bases, with 5 bases of the junction left unmatched. The CDR3 runs 15 residues. The sequenced part of the CDR3 DNA is TGTGCCAGCACCCGGGACAGGGATTATAATTCGCCCCTCTAC. It yields the protein CASTRDRDYNSPLY. In full, the CDR3 is CASTRDRDYNSPLYF.

Concerning this clone itself: Genes here carry mouse names. The read is 1 residue too short to cover the CDR3 end, so that end is filled in from the germline J gene. The chain uses TRBV31 and TRBJ2-2, with 11 bases aligning to TRBD2. Germline assignment: CDR1 GKSSPN and CDR2 SITVG. The CDR3 totals 16 residues. V shed 0 bases, J shed 4 bases, and the junction held 4 bases outside the gene matches. The sequenced part of the CDR3 DNA is TGTGCCTGGAGTCTACTGGGGGGGCGCGGCACCGGGCAGCTCTAC. As protein: CAWSLLGGRGTGQLY. Given in full, the CDR3 is CAWSLLGGRGTGQLYF. Complete variable domain (other parts from reference TRBV31 and TRBJ2-2): AQTIHQWPVAEIKAVGSPLSLGCTIKGKSSPNLYWYWQATGGTLQQLFYSITVGQVESVVQLNLSASRPKDDQFILSTEKLLLSHSGFYLCAWSLLGGRGTGQLYFGEGSKLTVL.

As to this clone: Each gene name is a mouse one. The read ends 1 residue shy of where the CDR3 ends; the end is completed using the germline J gene. This chain joins TRBV14 and TRBJ2-3; tentative D call: TRBD1 (5 bases). Per the germline V gene, CDR1 is SGHDT and CDR2 is FRDEAV. The CDR3 extends over 14 amino acids. The V gene lost 5 bases and the J gene lost 0 bases, with 10 bases spanning the gap. The CDR3 sequence: CASRRTTSAETLYF. Incomplete CDR3 DNA: TGTGCCAGCAGACGGACAACTAGTGCAGAAACGCTGTAT. The whole variable domain, filled in from reference TRBV14 and TRBJ2-3, reads EAGVTQSPRYAVLQEGQAVSFWCDPISGHDTLYWYQQPRDQGPQLLVYFRDEAVIDNSQLPSDRFSAVRPKGTNSTLKIQSAKQGDTATYLCASRRTTSAETLYFGSGTRLTVL.

In regard to this clone: Genes here carry mouse names. The read finishes 1 residue shy of the CDR3 end, and the germline J gene is used to complete it. V usage is TRBV13-2 and J usage is TRBJ2-2; D tentatively fits TRBD1 or TRBD2 (6 bases each). The CDR3 is 16 amino acids. Germline-derived CDR1 and CDR2 are NNHNN and SYGAGS (reference sequence). Between the trimmed V and J ends, which lost 1 base and 0 bases, there was a span of 10 bases. The sequenced CDR3 bases are TGTGCCAGCGGTGATCAGGGGACTCCAAACACCGGGCAGCTCTAC. Translation gives CASGDQGTPNTGQLY. The CDR3 in full is CASGDQGTPNTGQLYF.

Turning to this clone: The gene names given are mouse names. The read stops 1 residue short of the end of the CDR3; the missing end is completed from the germline J gene. V usage is TRBV2 and J usage is TRBJ2-3, with 12 bases lining up with TRBD1. Germline V gene data show CDR1 as LGHNA and CDR2 as YSYQKL. CDR3 length equals 16 residues. Trimming took 2 bases from V and 3 from J; bases not matched to a gene: 3. The CDR3 loop reads CASSQSGTGGAETLYF. The CDR3 DNA, read in part, is TGTGCCAGCAGCCAATCCGGGACAGGGGGCGCAGAAACGCTGTAT.

About this clone: The genes are named according to mouse. The missing CDR3 end, 1 residue past where the read stops, is filled in from the germline J gene. The rearrangement links TRBV20 to TRBJ2-7; 10 bases match TRBD2. This CDR3 contains 13 residues. The germline V gene encodes CDR1 GFQATS and CDR2 STVNSAI. The V and J ends lost 6 bases and 4 bases, in that order; junction bases with no gene match: 6. CDR3 amino acids: CGATRLGGYEQYF. Partial CDR3 DNA: TGTGGTGCCACCCGACTGGGGGGTTATGAACAGTAC.

On this clone: The gene names given are mouse names. With the read ending 1 residue before the CDR3 end, the germline J gene is used to fill in that end. This chain uses TRBV24 with TRBJ1-2, with no clear D. This CDR3 region has 12 residues. Germline CDR1 reads KGHTA; CDR2 reads FRNEEI. V lost 8 bases and J lost 0, with 7 bases in between. The sequenced part of the CDR3 DNA is TGTGCCAGCCGTTCAACAAACTCCGACTACACC. It codes for CASRSTNSDYT. In full, the CDR3 reads CASRSTNSDYTF.

In regard to this clone: These gene names are mouse names. The read falls 1 residue short of the CDR3 end, and the missing part is taken from the germline J gene. The J gene is TRBJ2-5, the V gene TRBV19; unclear D gene. CDR1 FNHDT and CDR2 SITEND come from the germline V gene (reference sequence). The CDR3 is 13 residues long. V was cut by 3 bases and J by 0 bases, with 5 bases left in between. CDR3: CASSRQNQDTQYF. Incomplete CDR3 DNA: TGTGCCAGCAGTAGACAAAACCAAGACACCCAGTAC.

To note about this clone: Mouse names are used for the genes. The CDR3 is cut off 1 residue early in the read; its end comes from the germline J gene. This chain links TRBV20 with TRBJ1-4; weak D call: TRBD1 (5 bases). Germline V gene lookup returns CDR1 GFQATS and CDR2 STVNSAI. V was shortened by 2 bases and J by 2 bases, with 6 bases between the two germline ends. The CDR3 covers 13 residues. CDR3 bases read: TGTGGTGCTAGGCCAGGGTCCAACGAAAGATTATTT. Translating it yields CGARPGSNERLF. In full, the CDR3 is CGARPGSNERLFF.

Note on this clone: Genes here carry mouse names. The read falls 1 residue short of the CDR3 end, and the missing part is taken from the germline J gene. The chain carries TRBV15 and TRBJ1-2, with D unresolved. The germline V and J ends were trimmed by 6 bases and 1 base, with 3 bases remaining between them. The CDR3 has 11 amino acids. Germline values: CDR1 SGHND, CDR2 FRSKSL. CDR3 DNA (partial): TGTGCCAGCAGGGAAAACTCCGACTACACC. Translating gives CASRENSDYT. The CDR3, in full, reads CASRENSDYTF. Variable domain in full (rest from reference TRBV15 and TRBJ1-2): DAGVTQTPRHEVAEKGQTIILKCEPVSGHNDLFWYRQTKIQGLELLSYFRSKSLMEDGGAFKDRFKAEMLNSSFSTLKIQPTEPKDSAVYLCASRENSDYTFGSGTRLLVI.

As to this clone: Germline and genes here are mouse. The observed sequence ends 1 residue before the CDR3 terminus, with the missing tail filled in from the germline J gene. The V and J genes are TRBV19 and TRBJ1-3, with D perhaps matching TRBD1 (5 bases). Trimming pared 1 base from V and 0 bases from J, leaving 8 bases between. The CDR3 has 15 amino acids. Germline CDR1 is FNHDT and CDR2 is SITEND (reference sequence). CDR3 amino acids: CASSIPQGSGNTLYF. Incomplete CDR3 DNA: TGTGCCAGCAGTATACCCCAGGGTTCTGGAAATACGCTCTAT.